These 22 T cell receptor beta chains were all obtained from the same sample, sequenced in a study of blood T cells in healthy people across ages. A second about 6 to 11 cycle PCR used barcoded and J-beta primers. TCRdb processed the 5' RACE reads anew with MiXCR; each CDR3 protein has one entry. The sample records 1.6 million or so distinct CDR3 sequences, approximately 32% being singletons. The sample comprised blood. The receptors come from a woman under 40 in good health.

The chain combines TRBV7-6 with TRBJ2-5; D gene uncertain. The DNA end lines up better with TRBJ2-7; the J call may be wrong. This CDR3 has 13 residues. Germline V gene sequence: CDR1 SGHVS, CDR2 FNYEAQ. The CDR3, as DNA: TGTGCCAGCAGCCCCGCGGAGATTGGCGAGCAGTACTTC. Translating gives CASSPAEIGEQYF.

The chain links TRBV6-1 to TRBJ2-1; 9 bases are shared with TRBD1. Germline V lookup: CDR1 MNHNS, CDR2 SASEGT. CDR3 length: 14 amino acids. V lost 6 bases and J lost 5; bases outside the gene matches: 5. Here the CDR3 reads CASSQDRGDNEQFF. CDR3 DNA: TGTGCCAGCAGCCAAGACAGGGGGGACAATGAGCAGTTCTTC.

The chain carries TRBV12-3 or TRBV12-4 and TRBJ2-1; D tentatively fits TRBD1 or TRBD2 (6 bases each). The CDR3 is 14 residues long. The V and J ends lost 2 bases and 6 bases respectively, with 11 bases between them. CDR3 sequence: CASSLTGAGNEQFF. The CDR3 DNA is TGTGCCAGCAGTTTAACGGGGGCGGGCAATGAGCAGTTCTTC.

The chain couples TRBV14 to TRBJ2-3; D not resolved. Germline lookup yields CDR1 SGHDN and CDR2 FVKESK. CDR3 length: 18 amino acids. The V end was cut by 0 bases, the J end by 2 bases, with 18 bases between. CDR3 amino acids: CASSQDLLESRFTDTQYF. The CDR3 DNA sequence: TGTGCCAGCAGCCAAGATCTTCTTGAGTCTAGATTCACAGATACGCAGTATTTT.

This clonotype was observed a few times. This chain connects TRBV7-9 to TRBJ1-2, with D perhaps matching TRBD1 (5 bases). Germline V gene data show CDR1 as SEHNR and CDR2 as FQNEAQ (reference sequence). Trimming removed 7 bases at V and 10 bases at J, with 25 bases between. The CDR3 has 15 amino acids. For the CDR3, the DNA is TGTGCCAGCATCCACCGGGACCTTTGGGGTGGTGACTACACCTTC. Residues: CASIHRDLWGGDYTF. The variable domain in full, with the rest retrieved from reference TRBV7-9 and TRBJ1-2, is DTGVSQNPRHKITKRGQNVTFRCDPISEHNRLYWYRQTLGQGPEFLTYFQNEAQLEKSRLLSDRFSAERPKGSFSTLEIQRTEQGDSAMYLCASIHRDLWGGDYTFGSGTRLTVV.

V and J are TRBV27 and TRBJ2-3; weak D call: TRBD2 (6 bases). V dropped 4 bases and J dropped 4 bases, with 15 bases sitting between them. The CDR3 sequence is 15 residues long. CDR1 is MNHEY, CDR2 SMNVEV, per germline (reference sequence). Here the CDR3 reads CASSSRWREADTQYF. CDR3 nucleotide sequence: TGTGCCAGCAGTTCCCGGTGGAGGGAGGCAGATACGCAGTATTTT.

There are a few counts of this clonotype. Here the CDR3 reads CASSSGAEGNFQETQYF. In DNA form, the CDR3 reads TGTGCCAGCAGCTCGGGAGCGGAGGGGAATTTCCAAGAGACCCAGTACTTC. V gene TRBV7-7 combines with J gene TRBJ2-5; D is perhaps TRBD2 (6 bases). Trimming stripped 4 bases from V and 1 base from J, with 19 bases between. The CDR3 is 17 residues long. Germline V gene lookup returns CDR1 SSHAT and CDR2 FNYEAQ (reference sequence).

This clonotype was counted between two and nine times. The CDR3 here is CASSPSARGDYGYTF. CDR3 bases: TGTGCCAGCAGCCCATCGGCCCGGGGGGACTATGGCTACACCTTC. The rearrangement joins TRBV7-6 to TRBJ1-2; TRBD1 is a possible D gene (5 bases). The CDR3 runs 15 residues. Deletions cut 5 bases from V and 3 bases from J, with 16 bases between. Per the germline V gene, CDR1 is SGHVS and CDR2 is FNYEAQ. Complete variable domain (other parts from reference TRBV7-6 and TRBJ1-2): GAGVSQSPRYKVTKRGQDVALRCDPISGHVSLYWYRQALGQGPEFLTYFNYEAQQDKSGLPNDRFSAERPEGSISTLTIQRTEQRDSAMYRCASSPSARGDYGYTFGSGTRLTVV.

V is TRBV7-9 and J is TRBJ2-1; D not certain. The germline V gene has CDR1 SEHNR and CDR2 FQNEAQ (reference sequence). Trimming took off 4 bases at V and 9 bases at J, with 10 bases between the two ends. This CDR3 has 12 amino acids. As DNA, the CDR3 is TGTGCCAGCAGCTCCCCCTGGGTTGAGCAGTTCTTC. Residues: CASSSPWVEQFF.

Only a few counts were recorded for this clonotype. CDR3 sequence: CASSYPGQGADSPLHF. For the CDR3, the DNA is TGTGCCAGCAGTTACCCGGGACAGGGGGCAGATTCACCCCTCCACTTT. The gene calls are TRBV6-2 or TRBV6-3 and TRBJ1-6; 12 bases are shared with TRBD1. Trimming at V came to 2 bases and at J to 8 bases, leaving 4 bases not matched to a gene. The CDR3 consists of 16 residues. Germline V gives CDR1 MNHEY, CDR2 SVGEGT.

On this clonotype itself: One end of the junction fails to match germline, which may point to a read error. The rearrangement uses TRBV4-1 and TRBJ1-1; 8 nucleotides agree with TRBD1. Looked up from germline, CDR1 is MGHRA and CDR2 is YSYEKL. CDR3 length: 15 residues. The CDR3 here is CASGQTGGGNTEAFF. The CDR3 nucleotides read TGCGCCAGCGGCCAAACAGGGGGGGGGAACACTGAAGCTTTCTTT.

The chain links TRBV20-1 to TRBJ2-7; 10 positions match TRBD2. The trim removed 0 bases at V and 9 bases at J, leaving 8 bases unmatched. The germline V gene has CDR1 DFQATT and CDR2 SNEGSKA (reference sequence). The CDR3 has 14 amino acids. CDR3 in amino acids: CSARDVASGSLQYF. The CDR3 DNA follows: TGCAGTGCTAGAGATGTTGCTAGCGGGAGTTTGCAGTACTTC.

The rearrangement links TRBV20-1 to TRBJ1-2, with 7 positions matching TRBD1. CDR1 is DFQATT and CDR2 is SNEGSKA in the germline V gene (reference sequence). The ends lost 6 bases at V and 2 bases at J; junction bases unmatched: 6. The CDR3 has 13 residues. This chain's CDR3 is CSAKSTGNYGYTF. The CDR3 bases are TGCAGTGCCAAATCGACAGGGAACTATGGCTACACCTTC.

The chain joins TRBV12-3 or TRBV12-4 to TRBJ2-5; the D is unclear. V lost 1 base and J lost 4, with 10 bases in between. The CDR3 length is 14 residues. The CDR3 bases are TGTGCCAGCAGTTTAGTGTTCCTGGGAGAGACCCAGTACTTC. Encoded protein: CASSLVFLGETQYF.

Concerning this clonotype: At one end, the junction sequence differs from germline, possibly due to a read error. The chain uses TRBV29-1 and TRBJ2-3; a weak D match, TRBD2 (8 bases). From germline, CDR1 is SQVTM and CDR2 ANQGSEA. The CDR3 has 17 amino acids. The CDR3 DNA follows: TGCAGCGTTGTCTCCGGGAGGGCCCAAATGGGGACAGATACGCGGTATTTT. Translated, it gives CSVVSGRAQMGTDTRYF.

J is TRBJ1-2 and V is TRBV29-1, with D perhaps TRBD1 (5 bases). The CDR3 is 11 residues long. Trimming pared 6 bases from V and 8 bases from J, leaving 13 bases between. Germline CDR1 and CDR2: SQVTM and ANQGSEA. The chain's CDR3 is CSVGGGLGYTF. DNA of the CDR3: TGCAGCGTGGGGGGGGGACTCGGCTACACCTTC.

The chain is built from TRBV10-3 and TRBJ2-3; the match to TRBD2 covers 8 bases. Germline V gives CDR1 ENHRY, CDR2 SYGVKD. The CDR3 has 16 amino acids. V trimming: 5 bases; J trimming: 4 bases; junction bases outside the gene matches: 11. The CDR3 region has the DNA TGTGCCATCAGTTCCCTGGTTAGCGGGACGGCAGATACGCAGTATTTT. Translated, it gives CAISSLVSGTADTQYF.

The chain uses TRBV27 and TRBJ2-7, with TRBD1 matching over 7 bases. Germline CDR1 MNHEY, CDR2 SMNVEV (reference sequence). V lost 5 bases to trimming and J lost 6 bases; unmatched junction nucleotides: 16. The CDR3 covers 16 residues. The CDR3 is CASSPRWGTVMGEQYF. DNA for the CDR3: TGTGCCAGCAGTCCCCGTTGGGGGACAGTGATGGGCGAGCAGTACTTC.

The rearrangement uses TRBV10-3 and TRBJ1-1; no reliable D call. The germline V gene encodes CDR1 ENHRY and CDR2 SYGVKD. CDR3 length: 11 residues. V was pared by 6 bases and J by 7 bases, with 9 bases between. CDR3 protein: CAISFIDEAFF. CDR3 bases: TGTGCCATCAGCTTCATTGATGAAGCTTTCTTT.

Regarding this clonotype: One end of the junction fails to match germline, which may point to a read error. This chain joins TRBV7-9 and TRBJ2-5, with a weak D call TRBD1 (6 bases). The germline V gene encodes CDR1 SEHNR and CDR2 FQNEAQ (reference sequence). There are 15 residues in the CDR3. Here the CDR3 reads CASSQPGQWVETQYF. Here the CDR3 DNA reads TGCGCCAGCAGCCAACCTGGACAGTGGGTGGAGACCCAGTACTTC.

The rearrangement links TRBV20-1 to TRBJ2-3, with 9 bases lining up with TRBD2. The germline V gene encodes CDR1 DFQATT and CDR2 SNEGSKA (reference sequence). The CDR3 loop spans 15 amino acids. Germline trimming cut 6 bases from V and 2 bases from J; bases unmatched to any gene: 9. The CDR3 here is CSAPTASGNTDTQYF. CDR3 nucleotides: TGCAGTGCCCCGACGGCTAGCGGGAACACAGATACGCAGTATTTT.

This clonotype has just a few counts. CDR3: CASSPRPVPYEQYF. DNA of the CDR3: TGTGCCAGCTCACCTCGTCCCGTCCCGTACGAGCAGTACTTC. V usage is TRBV18 and J usage is TRBJ2-7; D is uncertain. The germline V gene encodes CDR1 KGHSH and CDR2 LQKENI. V dropped 3 bases and J dropped 4 bases, with 13 bases sitting between them. The CDR3 sequence is 14 residues long. The complete variable domain, with remaining parts taken from reference TRBV18 and TRBJ2-7, reads NAGVMQNPRHLVRRRGQEARLRCSPMKGHSHVYWYRQLPEEGLKFMVYLQKENIIDESGMPKERFSAEFPKEGPSILRIQQVVRGDSAAYFCASSPRPVPYEQYFGPGTRLTVT.